The 32 T cell receptor beta chains listed next were all sequenced from one sample in a study of human T cells and chemical hapten exposure. Time point of the sample: pre-sensitization, week 0. This sample's treatment: therapeutic diphenylcyclopropenone sensitization with weekly scalp DPC. In TCRdb, the RACE reads were re-called with MiXCR into one record per CDR3 protein. The data contain roughly 38,000 distinct CDR3 sequences, approximately 7.6% of them singletons. This sample comprised whole blood, obtained in connection with sensitization to the hapten diphenylcyclopropenone (DPC). The receptors stem from a woman aged 45-65 years with alopecia areata. Some clones in this sample may be carry-over from other donors' samples.

A few counts support this clonotype. V is TRBV6-2 or TRBV6-3 and J is TRBJ1-5, with a possible D match to TRBD1 (6 bases). CDR3 length equals 15 residues. Germline assignment: CDR1 MNHEY and CDR2 SVGEGT. V dropped 6 bases and J dropped 0 bases, with 12 bases sitting between them. The CDR3 DNA reads TGTGCCAGCAGAAGCACAGGGAATAGCAATCAGCCCCAGCATTTT. Encoded protein: CASRSTGNSNQPQHF.

This clonotype appeared many times. The CDR3 reads CASRRTGYSNQPQHF. In DNA, the CDR3 is TGTGCCAGCAGAAGGACGGGGTATAGCAATCAGCCCCAGCATTTT. This rearrangement joins TRBV27 to TRBJ1-5; D call uncertain. The CDR3 length is 15 residues. Germline V CDR1 and CDR2: MNHEY, SMNVEV (reference sequence). V was trimmed by 6 bases and J by 0 bases, leaving 12 bases between them.

This clonotype was seen ten or more times. V is TRBV7-2 and J is TRBJ2-2; tentatively, D is TRBD2 (5 bases). V lost 2 bases, J lost 3 bases, and 13 bases lay in between. There are 16 residues in the CDR3. In germline, CDR1 is SGHTA, CDR2 FQGNSA. The CDR3: CASSLNSRGYTGELFF. CDR3 in DNA: TGTGCCAGCAGCTTAAACTCAAGAGGGTACACCGGGGAGCTGTTTTTT.

This clonotype was detected ten times or more. The V and J genes are TRBV20-1 and TRBJ2-4; TRBD2 is a possible D gene (6 bases). This CDR3 is built from 12 residues. The germline CDR1 and CDR2 sequences are DFQATT and SNEGSKA (reference sequence). V shed 1 base and J shed 5 bases, with 6 bases lying between them. CDR3: CSARGLENIQYF. The CDR3 DNA follows: TGCAGTGCTAGAGGACTAGAAAACATTCAGTACTTC.

This clonotype was seen ten or more times. The chain combines TRBV7-2 with TRBJ2-3, with D hard to call. V was cut by 3 bases and J by 6 bases, with 13 bases left in between. Germline V gene data show CDR1 as SGHTA and CDR2 as FQGNSA. The CDR3 consists of 14 residues. This chain's CDR3 is CASSFSRSPDTQYF. CDR3 DNA sequence: TGTGCCAGCAGCTTTAGTAGGAGCCCCGATACGCAGTATTTT.

There are many counts of this clonotype. V usage is TRBV30 and J usage is TRBJ2-5, with 7 bases aligning to TRBD1. The V and J ends lost 5 bases and 2 bases, in that order; junction bases with no gene match: 5. The CDR3 is made up of 13 amino acids. Germline lookup yields CDR1 GTSNPN and CDR2 SVGIG (reference sequence). The CDR3 sequence: CAWSRDRQETQYF. The CDR3 nucleotides are TGTGCCTGGTCGAGGGACAGACAAGAGACCCAGTACTTC.

This clonotype turned up a few times. J is TRBJ2-1 and V is TRBV7-9, with TRBD2 identical over 7 bases. Germline values: CDR1 SEHNR, CDR2 FQNEAQ (reference sequence). V trimming: 6 bases; J trimming: 5 bases; junction bases outside the gene matches: 10. The CDR3 spans 15 residues. CDR3 amino acids: CASRQHASGDNEQFF. In nucleotides, the CDR3 is TGTGCCAGCAGACAACACGCTAGCGGAGACAATGAGCAGTTCTTC.

This clonotype was seen ten or more times. The V gene is TRBV5-1, the J gene TRBJ1-1; D possibly corresponds to TRBD1 (5 bases). This CDR3 has 15 amino acids. Germline V gene data show CDR1 as SGHRS and CDR2 as YFSETQ. V was clipped by 0 bases and J by 0 bases, with 9 bases between them. CDR3 DNA sequence: TGCGCCAGCAGCTTGGATACGGGGGTGAACACTGAAGCTTTCTTT. Amino acids: CASSLDTGVNTEAFF.

The sample holds a few counts of this clonotype. V and J are TRBV27 and TRBJ2-6; D is unclear. This CDR3 comprises 12 residues. Germline CDR1 reads MNHEY; CDR2 reads SMNVEV (reference sequence). The germline V and J ends were trimmed by 7 bases and 0 bases, with 1 base remaining between them. CDR3 sequence reads: CASTSGANVLTF. CDR3 nucleotides: TGTGCCAGCACCTCTGGGGCCAACGTCCTGACTTTC.

This clonotype was recorded many times. The V gene is TRBV5-1, the J gene TRBJ2-5; 9 positions agree with TRBD1. CDR3 size: 16 residues. Germline V lookup: CDR1 SGHRS, CDR2 YFSETQ. The ends lost 4 bases at V and 1 base at J; junction bases unmatched: 8. The CDR3 nucleotides read TGCGCCAGCAGCCCCTGGACAGGGGCAGTCCAAGAGACCCAGTACTTC. Its translation: CASSPWTGAVQETQYF.

The table lists this clonotype with many counts. The rearrangement uses TRBV9 and TRBJ2-1, with 7 bases aligning to TRBD1. CDR1 is SGDLS, CDR2 YYNGEE, per germline. The V and J ends lost 4 bases and 0 bases, in that order; junction bases with no gene match: 13. The CDR3 is 18 residues long. The CDR3 sequence is CASSMGQPRGDSYNEQFF. Here the CDR3 DNA reads TGTGCCAGCAGCATGGGACAGCCTCGGGGTGACTCCTACAATGAGCAGTTCTTC. Together with reference TRBV9 and TRBJ2-1, the CDR3 gives the full variable domain: DSGVTQTPKHLITATGQRVTLRCSPRSGDLSVYWYQQSLDQGLQFLIQYYNGEERAKGNILERFSAQQFPDLHSELNLSSLELGDSALYFCASSMGQPRGDSYNEQFFGPGTRLTVL.

The chain links TRBV3-1 to TRBJ2-1; 13 bases map to TRBD2. The trim removed 3 bases at V and 7 bases at J, leaving 9 bases unmatched. The CDR3 loop spans 17 amino acids. CDR1 and CDR2 from the germline V gene are LGHDT and YNNKEL (reference sequence). The CDR3 protein is CASSHLTSGRARNEQFF. CDR3 DNA sequence: TGTGCCAGCAGCCATCTTACTAGCGGGAGGGCCAGAAATGAGCAGTTCTTC.

This clonotype was seen ten or more times. The chain links TRBV6-2 or TRBV6-3 to TRBJ2-1, with 9 nucleotides matching TRBD2. CDR1 is MNHEY and CDR2 is SVGEGT in the germline V gene. The CDR3 has 14 amino acids. The V segment lost 2 bases and the J segment 6 bases; nucleotides outside the gene matches: 2. The CDR3 sequence is CASSYPAGGNEQFF. Here the CDR3 DNA reads TGTGCCAGCAGTTACCCAGCGGGAGGCAATGAGCAGTTCTTC.

The V call is TRBV18, the J call TRBJ2-5; TRBD1 or TRBD2 may be the D gene (5 bases each). Per the germline V gene, CDR1 is KGHSH and CDR2 is LQKENI. V dropped 1 base and J dropped 3 bases, with 9 bases sitting between them. CDR3 size: 14 residues. As DNA, the CDR3 is TGTGCCAGCTCACCACAACTGGGGGAAGAGACCCAGTACTTC. Protein product: CASSPQLGEETQYF.

A few counts support this clonotype. J is TRBJ1-1 and V is TRBV7-9; no definite D call. The V and J ends lost 1 base and 6 bases respectively, with 9 bases between them. CDR3 length: 13 residues. The V gene's germline CDR1 is SEHNR and CDR2 FQNEAQ (reference sequence). The CDR3: CASSLGTLAEAFF. CDR3 nucleotide sequence: TGTGCCAGCAGCTTAGGTACCCTCGCTGAAGCTTTCTTT.

In this sample, this clonotype turned up many times. The V call is TRBV12-3 or TRBV12-4, the J call TRBJ2-5; D gene unclear. V lost 0 bases and J 4 bases, leaving 0 bases between the germline ends. The CDR3 has 11 residues. DNA of the CDR3: TGTGCCAGCAGTTTAGCAGAGACCCAGTACTTC. Translation: CASSLAETQYF.

This clonotype showed up many times. This chain connects TRBV7-2 to TRBJ1-4; tentative D call: TRBD1 (6 bases). Trimming cost V 7 bases and J 5 bases, with 14 bases left between them. Germline V gene sequence: CDR1 SGHTA, CDR2 FQGNSA. This CDR3 has 14 residues. The CDR3 DNA sequence: TGTGCCAGCAACGTGGGGGGCGCGAATGAAAAACTGTTTTTT. Encoded protein: CASNVGGANEKLFF.

There are a few counts of this clonotype. The chain has TRBV29-1 and TRBJ2-3; tentatively, D is TRBD1 (6 bases). CDR3 length: 12 amino acids. Germline CDR1 and CDR2: SQVTM and ANQGSEA. V lost 4 bases and J 3 bases, leaving 8 bases between the germline ends. The CDR3 reads CSVGQGTDTQYF. As DNA, the CDR3 is TGCAGCGTTGGTCAGGGGACAGATACGCAGTATTTT.

In its sample, this clonotype was seen many times. The chain joins TRBV11-2 to TRBJ2-7; no firm D call. CDR3 length: 14 residues. Trimming took off 1 base at V and 7 bases at J, with 14 bases between the two ends. Germline assignment: CDR1 SGHAT and CDR2 FQNNGV. CDR3 coding DNA: TGTGCCAGCAGCTTAGGGCGGAACCGCGGTGAGCAGTACTTC. It specifies CASSLGRNRGEQYF.

This clonotype was seen more than once but under ten times. The chain couples TRBV20-1 to TRBJ2-7; 7 bases match TRBD2. The germline CDR1 and CDR2 sequences are DFQATT and SNEGSKA (reference sequence). The V and J ends lost 3 bases and 6 bases, in that order; junction bases with no gene match: 5. The CDR3 runs 12 residues. CDR3 amino acids: CSARGGRFEQYF. The CDR3 DNA sequence: TGCAGTGCTAGGGGCGGGAGATTCGAGCAGTACTTC.

The rearrangement uses TRBV18 and TRBJ2-5, with D maybe TRBD2 (6 bases). Germline values: CDR1 KGHSH, CDR2 LQKENI. V was clipped by 4 bases and J by 5 bases, with 20 bases between them. The CDR3 runs to 16 residues. The CDR3 protein is CASSRVGGSDGETQYF. The CDR3 coding sequence is TGTGCCAGCTCACGGGTAGGAGGGAGTGACGGTGAGACCCAGTACTTC.

This clonotype appeared many times. The gene calls are TRBV10-3 and TRBJ2-2; 8 bases match TRBD2. The CDR3 has 15 amino acids. V lost 11 bases to trimming and J lost 0 bases; unmatched junction nucleotides: 8. Germline V gene sequence: CDR1 ENHRY, CDR2 SYGVKD. The CDR3 reads CASGRGLANTGELFF. CDR3 in DNA: TGTGCCTCCGGTAGGGGACTAGCGAACACCGGGGAGCTGTTTTTT.

The table lists this clonotype with many counts. The CDR3 sequence is CASSASVTPYGDEQFF. The DNA for the CDR3 is TGTGCCAGCAGCGCTAGCGTTACACCCTATGGGGATGAGCAGTTCTTC. V gene TRBV9 combines with J gene TRBJ2-1, with D maybe TRBD2 (6 bases). The CDR3 spans 16 residues. Germline CDR1 reads SGDLS; CDR2 reads YYNGEE. Trimming cost V 3 bases and J 8 bases, with 21 bases left between them.

J is TRBJ2-1 and V is TRBV15, with TRBD2 matching over 13 bases. V lost 3 bases and J lost 7; bases outside the gene matches: 9. The CDR3 sequence is 17 residues long. Germline-derived CDR1 and CDR2 are LNHNV and YYDKDF (reference sequence). The DNA of the CDR3 is TGTGCCACCAGCAGCCGAAGTAGGACTAGCGGGAGAAATGAGCAGTTCTTC. This codes for CATSSRSRTSGRNEQFF.

This clonotype was detected ten times or more. The chain uses TRBV5-1 and TRBJ2-4, with D possibly being TRBD2 (6 bases). The CDR3 extends over 16 amino acids. The germline gives CDR1 SGHRS, CDR2 YFSETQ. V shed 0 bases and J shed 3 bases, with 13 bases lying between them. CDR3 sequence (DNA): TGCGCCAGCAGCTTGGTTTCCGGGACTGGCAAAAACATTCAGTACTTC. Its protein is CASSLVSGTGKNIQYF.

This clonotype has at least ten counts. The chain recombines TRBV7-8 with TRBJ2-1; D possibly corresponds to TRBD1 (6 bases). Germline CDR1 reads SGHVS; CDR2 reads FQNEAQ. There are 15 residues in the CDR3. The V and J ends lost 2 bases and 2 bases respectively, with 10 bases between them. The DNA for the CDR3 is TGTGCCAGCAGCTTACGGACAGCTCCCTACAATGAGCAGTTCTTC. Translated, it gives CASSLRTAPYNEQFF.

This chain joins TRBV5-4 and TRBJ2-4; 9 bases agree with TRBD1. Per germline, CDR1 SGHNT and CDR2 YYREEE (reference sequence). This CDR3 has 16 amino acids. The trim removed 1 base at V and 5 bases at J, leaving 7 bases unmatched. The CDR3 DNA sequence: TGTGCCAGCAGCTTGAGATCAGGACAGGGGCAAAACATTCAGTACTTC. It translates to CASSLRSGQGQNIQYF.

This clonotype came up many times. The chain links TRBV18 to TRBJ2-3, with 8 bases lining up with TRBD2. This CDR3 spans 16 amino acids. The trim removed 2 bases at V and 3 bases at J, leaving 7 bases unmatched. In germline, CDR1 is KGHSH, CDR2 LQKENI. The DNA of the CDR3 is TGTGCCAGCTCACCAGCAGCGGGAGTGGGTACAGATACGCAGTATTTT. Translated: CASSPAAGVGTDTQYF.

The genes are TRBV28 and TRBJ2-7; 7 bases align to TRBD2. The germline CDR1 and CDR2 sequences are MDHEN and SYDVKM. The CDR3 covers 12 residues. Trimming took 7 bases from V and 6 from J; bases not matched to a gene: 6. The CDR3 DNA sequence: TGTGCCAGCACCGGACTAGTGGGCGAGCAGTACTTC. Its translation is CASTGLVGEQYF.

This clonotype was seen at least ten times. The rearrangement joins TRBV24-1 to TRBJ2-2; D not certain. Trimming removed 5 bases from V and 1 base from J, with 7 bases in between. Germline CDR1 and CDR2: KGHDR and SFDVKD. This CDR3 region has 14 residues. The CDR3 sequence: CATSGFRNTGELFF. For the CDR3, the DNA is TGTGCCACCAGTGGCTTCAGGAACACCGGGGAGCTGTTTTTT.

The table lists this clonotype with many counts. The chain links TRBV28 to TRBJ1-2, with unresolved D. CDR3 length equals 11 residues. Germline V CDR1 and CDR2: MDHEN, SYDVKM. The ends were cut back, 5 bases at V and 8 bases at J, with 9 bases in the middle. The CDR3 spells CASSLDSGYTF. DNA for the CDR3: TGTGCCAGCAGTCTCGATTCCGGCTACACCTTC.

This clonotype has ten or more counts. J is TRBJ2-3 and V is TRBV20-1; 7 nucleotides align to TRBD1. The V segment lost 6 bases and the J segment 2 bases; nucleotides outside the gene matches: 11. Germline CDR1 reads DFQATT; CDR2 reads SNEGSKA (reference sequence). The CDR3 length is 15 residues. The CDR3 sequence is CSAQGVDRHTDTQYF. DNA for the CDR3: TGCAGTGCCCAGGGGGTGGACAGACACACAGATACGCAGTATTTT.